These T cell receptor beta chains were read from a single sample in a study of graft-versus-host responses after intestinal transplantation. Their specific antigens are unknown. Profiling relied on immunoSEQ multiplex PCR, and the TCRdb table lists in-frame clones only, not all of them. The table lists approximately 110,000 clones, approximately 90% of them singletons. Here the sequenced sample was unstimulated CD4+ T cells sorted from spleen or lymph node cells, taken before transplant. Every receptor here comes from a human donor who was the organ donor for an intestinal transplant. CDR3s include the opening cysteine and the closing phenylalanine or tryptophan. A D gene is named only where the DNA matches it firmly. Rows may omit the clone size; those that give it use once, few, many or a size class.

V	J	size	D	CDR3	DNA
TRBV19	TRBJ2-1	NA	NA	CASSITASSSYNEQFF	TGTGCCAGTAGTATCACGGCCTCCAGCTCCTACAATGAGCAGTTCTTC
TRBV28	TRBJ2-2	NA	NA	CASSPLRRATNTGELFF	TGTGCCAGCAGCCCCCTAAGGCGGGCGACGAACACCGGGGAGCTGTTTTTT
TRBV7-6	TRBJ1-5	NA	NA	CASGDRIQNQPQHF	TGTGCCAGCGGCGACAGGATACAAAATCAGCCCCAGCATTTT
TRBV29-1	TRBJ1-1	NA	NA	CSVSREMNTEAFF	TGCAGCGTGTCCCGGGAAATGAACACTGAAGCTTTCTTT
TRBV7-9	TRBJ2-5	NA	TRBD2	CASSSLGGRYQETQYF	TGTGCCAGCAGCTCGTTGGGGGGGAGGTACCAAGAGACCCAGTACTTC
TRBV2	TRBJ2-7	NA	TRBD1	CASSRQGGEQYF	TGTGCCAGCAGCAGACAGGGCGGAGAGCAGTACTTC
TRBV30	TRBJ2-3	NA	TRBD2	CACRLSGRTDTQYF	TGTGCCTGCAGGCTTAGCGGGAGAACAGATACGCAGTATTTT
TRBV28	TRBJ1-2	NA	NA	CASSLGGAYGYTF	TGTGCCAGCAGTTTAGGGGGGGCCTATGGCTACACCTTC
TRBV7-9	TRBJ2-6	NA	TRBD1	CASSPGTGLFSGANVLTF	TGTGCCAGCAGCCCGGGGACAGGGTTGTTTTCTGGGGCCAACGTCCTGACTTTC
TRBV2	TRBJ1-5	once	TRBD1	CASSGRTGGGQPQHF	TGTGCCAGCAGTGGTAGGACAGGGGGGGGTCAGCCCCAGCATTTT
TRBV6-5	TRBJ2-7	NA	TRBD2	CASGWREGSYEQYF	TGTGCCAGCGGGTGGCGGGAGGGATCCTACGAGCAGTACTTC
TRBV5-1	TRBJ1-2	NA	TRBD1	CASSPDRVANYGYTF	TGCGCCAGCAGCCCGGACAGGGTTGCTAACTATGGCTACACCTTC
TRBV6-6	TRBJ2-7	NA	TRBD1	CASSNGGQGHEQYF	TGTGCCAGCAGTAACGGGGGACAGGGCCACGAGCAGTACTTC
TRBV4-2	TRBJ1-1	once	NA	CASSLSDRPNTEAFF	TGTGCCAGCAGCCTTTCAGACAGGCCGAACACTGAAGCTTTCTTT
TRBV7-2	TRBJ1-1	NA	NA	CASSLFGRGMNTEAFF	TGTGCCAGCAGCTTATTCGGGAGGGGGATGAACACTGAAGCTTTCTTT
TRBV30	TRBJ2-2	NA	NA	CASTPGPQSGLFF	TGTGCCTCTACACCGGGACCTCAGTCGGGGCTGTTTTTT
TRBV5-4	TRBJ2-7	once	TRBD2	CASSHGAGTRVDYEQYF	TGTGCCAGCAGCCACGGCGCCGGGACTAGGGTCGACTACGAGCAGTACTTC
TRBV6-1	TRBJ1-2	NA	NA	CASSRGSGYGYTF	TGTGCCAGCAGTAGGGGGTCGGGCTATGGCTACACCTTC
TRBV11-2	TRBJ2-7	NA	TRBD1	CASSFSGTGGGEQYF	TGTGCCAGCAGCTTTTCCGGGACAGGGGGGGGAGAGCAGTACTTC
TRBV19	TRBJ2-5	NA	NA	CASSSDQETQYF	TGTGCCAGTAGTTCGGATCAAGAGACCCAGTACTTC
TRBV7-2	TRBJ2-1	NA	TRBD2	CASSSRLAGGPPQFF	TGTGCCAGCAGCTCCCGACTAGCGGGAGGGCCCCCGCAGTTCTTC
TRBV2	TRBJ1-1	once	NA	CASVPRSGGWTEAFF	TGTGCCAGCGTCCCCCGTAGCGGGGGGTGGACTGAAGCTTTCTTT
TRBV15	TRBJ2-3	NA	TRBD2	CATSRAAGVADTQYF	TGTGCCACCAGCAGAGCAGCGGGAGTGGCAGATACGCAGTATTTT
TRBV9	TRBJ2-2	once	TRBD1	CASSAGQGRATGELFF	TGTGCCAGCAGCGCTGGACAGGGGAGGGCTACCGGGGAGCTGTTTTTT
TRBV19	TRBJ1-5	NA	TRBD1	CASSRQGGNQPQHF	TGTGCCAGTAGTAGACAGGGAGGGAATCAGCCCCAGCATTTT
TRBV4-2	TRBJ2-1	NA	TRBD1	CASSPSRDRRYNEQFF	TGTGCCAGCAGCCCCAGTCGGGACAGACGCTACAATGAGCAGTTCTTC
TRBV9	TRBJ2-7	NA	NA	CASSVGIRDYEQYF	TGTGCCAGCAGCGTCGGTATCAGGGACTACGAGCAGTACTTC
TRBV6-5	TRBJ1-1	NA	NA	CASSSMMNTEAFF	TGTGCCAGCAGTTCCATGATGAACACTGAAGCTTTCTTT
TRBV20-1	TRBJ2-3	NA	NA	CSGTTDTQYF	TGCAGCGGGACCACAGATACGCAGTATTTT
TRBV18	TRBJ2-7	NA	TRBD2	CASSPESGGSYEQYF	TGTGCCAGCTCACCTGAATCGGGAGGGTCCTACGAGCAGTACTTC
TRBV30	TRBJ2-7	NA	TRBD1	CAWTNEGTGGREQYF	TGTGCCTGGACCAACGAAGGGACAGGGGGGCGTGAGCAGTACTTC
TRBV28	TRBJ1-2	NA	TRBD1	CASSDAGTGNYGYTF	TGTGCCAGCAGCGACGCCGGGACAGGGAACTATGGCTACACCTTC
TRBV5-4	TRBJ2-2	few	TRBD2	CASSFGLAGVNTGELFF	TGTGCCAGCAGCTTTGGACTAGCGGGAGTGAACACCGGGGAGCTGTTTTTT
TRBV4-1	TRBJ2-5	once	NA	CASSQAIAGIQETQYF	TGCGCCAGCAGCCAGGCTATAGCCGGGATCCAAGAGACCCAGTACTTC
TRBV4-2	TRBJ2-4	NA	TRBD2	CASSQGFSGRNIQYF	TGTGCCAGCAGCCAAGGGTTTAGCGGGAGAAACATTCAGTACTTC
TRBV12-5	TRBJ2-7	NA	TRBD2	CASGLVPKEGLAGGLDEQYF	TGTGCTAGTGGTTTGGTACCGAAAGAGGGACTAGCGGGAGGGCTCGACGAGCAGTACTTC
TRBV18	TRBJ2-7	NA	NA	CASSLSTPGFQRSYEQYF	TGTGCCAGCTCACTTTCCACTCCAGGGTTTCAGCGATCCTACGAGCAGTACTTC
TRBV4-3	TRBJ2-2	once	NA	CASSQDRRFGELFF	TGCGCCAGCAGCCAAGATCGGCGGTTCGGGGAGCTGTTTTTT
TRBV9	TRBJ2-3	NA	TRBD2	CASSVGLAGGSTDTQYF	TGTGCCAGCAGCGTAGGTTTAGCGGGGGGTAGCACAGATACGCAGTATTTT
TRBV5-5	TRBJ2-7	NA	TRBD1	CASSRDSHEQCF	TGTGCCAGCAGCCGGGACAGTCACGAGCAGTGCTTC
TRBV10-3	TRBJ2-1	NA	TRBD2	CAKSRGDNEQFF	TGTGCCAAGTCCCGGGGGGACAATGAGCAGTTCTTC
TRBV15	TRBJ1-1	NA	NA	CATSRGQISEAFF	TGTGCCACCAGCAGAGGGCAGATATCTGAAGCTTTCTTT
TRBV19	TRBJ2-3	NA	TRBD2	CASRPGKAGVTDTQYF	TGTGCCAGTAGACCCGGCAAAGCGGGAGTCACAGATACGCAGTATTTT
TRBV27	TRBJ1-5	NA	NA	CASSPGTYNQPQHF	TGTGCCAGCAGTCCCGGGACCTACAATCAGCCCCAGCATTTT
TRBV4-2	TRBJ2-1	NA	TRBD2	CASSPGTSGSSYNEQFF	TGTGCCAGCAGCCCAGGGACTAGCGGGAGCTCCTACAATGAGCAGTTCTTC
TRBV12-5	TRBJ2-3	NA	TRBD2	CASGRGLAQDLADTQYF	TGTGCTAGTGGCAGGGGACTAGCCCAGGATCTCGCAGATACGCAGTATTTT
TRBV5-4	TRBJ2-1	NA	NA	CASSLGIDEQFF	TGTGCCAGCAGCTTGGGAATCGATGAGCAGTTCTTC
TRBV2	TRBJ1-2	NA	NA	CASSGDNENYGYTF	TGTGCCAGCAGCGGGGACAACGAAAACTATGGCTACACCTTC
TRBV28	TRBJ1-1	NA	NA	CASSLLGISEAFF	TGTGCCAGCAGTTTATTGGGGATCTCCGAAGCTTTCTTT